The clone carrying this T cell receptor beta chain turned up a few times. The study ran its PCR with 60 Vbeta and 13 Jbeta primers. Assay: immunoSEQ multiplex PCR; the TCRdb copy retains only in-frame clones and omits some. Of 130,000 or so clones listed, around 77% are singletons. This sample was included in a study of cytomegalovirus exposure and HLA in healthy donors. CDR3 size: 14 residues. Germline values: CDR1 KGHSH, CDR2 LQKENI. V was clipped by 3 bases and J by 5 bases; unmatched bases: 6. The receptor was derived from a man in his fifties in good health and CMV-seronegative. The chain has TRBV18 and TRBJ2-7; the match to TRBD1 covers 8 bases. Sequencing input: PBMCs. The CDR3 bases are TGTGCCAGCTCACCGTCGACAGGGGTACACGAGCAGTACTTC. Amino acid sequence: CASSPSTGVHEQYF.